These 8 T cell receptor beta chains share one sample of origin, sequenced in a study of blood T cell repertoires in COVID-19. Data came from immunoSEQ multiplex PCR; TCRdb stores just in-frame clones and leaves some out. This table holds around 190,000 clones, less than 85% found once. Sequenced input: PBMCs or T cells enriched from blood (not recorded which). All receptors derive from a young woman who had recovered from COVID-19.

The chain recombines TRBV10-3 with TRBJ2-7, with 9 bases fitting TRBD1. Germline V gene data show CDR1 as ENHRY and CDR2 as SYGVKD. The CDR3 loop spans 14 amino acids. Trimming at V came to 10 bases and at J to 0 bases, leaving 7 bases not matched to a gene. The CDR3 DNA is TGTGCCACCCGGGACAGGGCAAACTCCTACGAGCAGTACTTC. Residues: CATRDRANSYEQYF.

The chain couples TRBV24-1 to TRBJ1-2; 7 nucleotides agree with TRBD1. The CDR3 sequence is 15 residues long. Germline lookup yields CDR1 KGHDR and CDR2 SFDVKD. J gave up 5 bases and V 1 base, and 6 bases lay outside the gene matches. CDR3 nucleotides: TGTGCCACCAGTGATTTTAGACAGGGAAAATATGGCTACACCTTC. It codes for CATSDFRQGKYGYTF.

The gene calls are TRBV9 and TRBJ1-5; TRBD1 matches 8 bases. Germline values: CDR1 SGDLS, CDR2 YYNGEE. The CDR3 is 15 amino acids. With V trimmed by 0 bases and J by 6 bases, 5 bases remained unmatched. This chain's CDR3 is CASSVGTGLGQPQHF. As DNA, the CDR3 is TGTGCCAGCAGCGTAGGGACAGGGTTAGGTCAGCCCCAGCATTTT.

The chain has TRBV19 and TRBJ1-5, with a weak D call TRBD1 (5 bases). The germline V gene encodes CDR1 LNHDA and CDR2 SQIVND (reference sequence). This CDR3 spans 15 amino acids. Trimming took off 5 bases at V and 2 bases at J, with 13 bases between the two ends. CDR3 loop: CASSPTWGGNQPQHF. The CDR3 DNA follows: TGTGCCAGTAGTCCGACCTGGGGGGGCAATCAGCCCCAGCATTTT.

The chain combines TRBV13 with TRBJ2-1; D gene unclear. The CDR3 length is 15 residues. Trimming took off 4 bases at V and 0 bases at J, with 10 bases between the two ends. Germline loops: CDR1 PRHDT, CDR2 FYEKMQ (reference sequence). CDR3 residues: CASSSSPSSYNEQFF. In nucleotides, the CDR3 is TGTGCCAGCAGCTCATCCCCCAGCTCCTACAATGAGCAGTTCTTC. Based on the CDR3 plus reference TRBV13 and TRBJ2-1, the full variable domain is AAGVIQSPRHLIKEKRETATLKCYPIPRHDTVYWYQQGPGQDPQFLISFYEKMQSDKGSIPDRFSAQQFSDYHSELNMSSLELGDSALYFCASSSSPSSYNEQFFGPGTRLTVL.

This chain connects TRBV29-1 to TRBJ2-5; 10 positions match TRBD2. The CDR3 length is 18 residues. Trimming at V came to 3 bases and at J to 3 bases, leaving 16 bases not matched to a gene. Germline lookup yields CDR1 SQVTM and CDR2 ANQGSEA. CDR3 nucleotide sequence: TGCAGCGTTGACCCCAAAGGAGGGGCTAGCGGGGGTGAAGAGACCCAGTACTTC. The encoded protein is CSVDPKGGASGGEETQYF.

This rearrangement joins TRBV9 to TRBJ2-2, with 7 positions matching TRBD1. Germline values: CDR1 SGDLS, CDR2 YYNGEE. The CDR3 length is 15 residues. Trimming took 1 base from V and 4 from J; bases not matched to a gene: 4. CDR3 in amino acids: CASSVSGTVTGELFF. CDR3 coding DNA: TGTGCCAGCAGCGTATCTGGGACAGTCACCGGGGAGCTGTTTTTT.

This chain connects TRBV10-3 to TRBJ2-2; TRBD1 agrees at 8 bases. The CDR3 sequence is 14 residues long. Germline assignment: CDR1 ENHRY and CDR2 SYGVKD. J was trimmed by 2 bases and V by 7 bases; bases with no gene match: 3. The CDR3 loop reads CAIMQGANTGELFF. The CDR3 nucleotides are TGTGCCATCATGCAGGGGGCCAACACCGGGGAGCTGTTTTTT.